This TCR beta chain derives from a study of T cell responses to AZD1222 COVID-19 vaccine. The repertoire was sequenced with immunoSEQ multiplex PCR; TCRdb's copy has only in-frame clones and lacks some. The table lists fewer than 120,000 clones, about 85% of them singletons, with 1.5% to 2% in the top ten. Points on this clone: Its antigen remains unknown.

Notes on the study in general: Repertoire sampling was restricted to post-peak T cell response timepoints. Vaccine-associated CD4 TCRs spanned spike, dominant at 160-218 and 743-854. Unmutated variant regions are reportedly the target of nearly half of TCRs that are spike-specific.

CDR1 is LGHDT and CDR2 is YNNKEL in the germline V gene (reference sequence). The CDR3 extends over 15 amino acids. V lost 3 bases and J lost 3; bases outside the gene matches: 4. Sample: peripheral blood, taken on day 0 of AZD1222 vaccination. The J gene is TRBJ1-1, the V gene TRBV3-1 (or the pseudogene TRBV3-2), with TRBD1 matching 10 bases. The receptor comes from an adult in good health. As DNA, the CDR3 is TGTGCCAGCAGCCACTCCGGGACAGGGGACACTGAAGCTTTCTTT. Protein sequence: CASSHSGTGDTEAFF.